Listed below are T cell receptor beta chains from one sample, sequenced in a study of blood T cells in healthy people across ages. MiXCR, run by TCRdb on the 5' RACE reads, gives a single entry per CDR3 protein. The top ten clones hold roughly an eighth of a sample with hundreds of thousands of distinct CDR3 sequences, 45% to 50% of them seen once. What was sequenced was blood. These receptors all come from a man in his thirties or forties in good health. Both conserved end residues are part of each CDR3. D genes are given only for firm matches. Expanded clones are given a class, and other clones once, few, many or no size at all.

clone_size	d_call	v_call	j_call	cdr3_aa	cdr3_nt
NA	NA	TRBV20-1	TRBJ2-3	CSVATGDTQYF	TGCAGTGTCGCGACTGGAGATACGCAGTATTTT
few	TRBD1	TRBV20-1	TRBJ1-2	CSARVGDRAYGYTF	TGCAGTGCTAGAGTTGGGGACAGGGCTTATGGCTACACCTTC
NA	NA	TRBV6-2/TRBV6-3	TRBJ1-5	CAAAQGLGNQPQHF	TGTGCCGCAGCTCAGGGGTTGGGCAATCAGCCCCAGCATTTT
NA	TRBD2	TRBV7-9	TRBJ2-1	CASSLSGGRDNEQFF	TGTGCCAGCAGCTTGAGCGGGGGACGGGACAATGAGCAGTTCTTC
NA	TRBD1	TRBV18	TRBJ2-7	CASSPPDRGIYEQYF	TGTGCCAGCTCACCGCCTGACAGGGGGATCTACGAGCAGTACTTC
few	NA	TRBV7-2	TRBJ2-1	CASSPTGTNYNEQFF	TGTGCCAGCAGCCCGACCGGGACCAACTACAATGAGCAGTTCTTC
NA	NA	TRBV6-1	TRBJ1-2	CASSESGGRTYGYTF	TGTGCCAGCAGTGAATCGGGCGGCAGAACCTATGGCTACACCTTC
NA	TRBD2	TRBV4-2	TRBJ2-1	CASSRTSKEGEQFF	TGTGCCAGCAGTCGGACTAGTAAGGAGGGTGAGCAGTTCTTC
few	NA	TRBV5-6	TRBJ2-5	CASSLFSQETQYF	TGTGCCAGCAGCTTATTCAGTCAAGAGACCCAGTACTTC
NA	TRBD2	TRBV9	TRBJ2-7	CASSVATGLATYNEQYF	TGTGCCAGCAGCGTAGCTACGGGACTAGCGACCTACAATGAGCAGTACTTC
NA	TRBD2	TRBV4-1	TRBJ2-5	CASSHPLAGEETQYF	TGCGCCAGCAGCCACCCACTAGCGGGAGAAGAGACCCAGTACTTC
NA	NA	TRBV3-1	TRBJ1-2	CASSQVPDVHGYTF	TGTGCCAGCAGCCAAGTCCCGGACGTCCATGGCTACACCTTC